These 23 T cell receptor beta chains were all obtained from the same sample, sequenced in a study of blood T cell repertoires in COVID-19. Profiling relied on immunoSEQ multiplex PCR, and the TCRdb table lists in-frame clones only, not all of them. The repertoire has fewer than 250,000 clones, around four fifths of them found once; the top ten carry roughly 7.6%. The sample consisted of peripheral blood. Receptors originate from a woman between 50 and 59 years old with active or convalescent COVID-19.

V is TRBV4-2 and J is TRBJ2-1; 9 bases map to TRBD2. The CDR3 totals 16 residues. Trimming removed 0 bases from V and 0 bases from J; junction bases left unmatched: 0. Germline V gives CDR1 LGHNA, CDR2 YNFKEQ. The CDR3 loop reads CASSQDSGSSYNEQFF. For the CDR3, the DNA is TGTGCCAGCAGCCAAGATAGCGGGAGCTCCTACAATGAGCAGTTCTTC.

Turning to this clone: This same CDR3 is encoded by further DNA sequences in the sample. The chain recombines TRBV6-5 with TRBJ1-1, with D possibly being TRBD1 (6 bases). Trimming pared 3 bases from V and 4 bases from J, leaving 12 bases between. The CDR3 runs 14 residues. Germline V gene sequence: CDR1 MNHEY, CDR2 SVGAGI. The CDR3 loop is CASSYGGGSTEAFF. CDR3 sequence (DNA): TGTGCCAGCAGTTATGGGGGCGGTTCCACTGAAGCTTTCTTT.

The rearrangement joins TRBV7-6 to TRBJ1-2, with D possibly being TRBD1 (6 bases). Germline CDR1 and CDR2: SGHVS and FNYEAQ. The CDR3 runs 15 residues. Trimming left V 2 bases short and J 2 bases short, with 12 bases between. The CDR3 is CASSLKPQGNYGYTF. The CDR3 DNA sequence: TGTGCCAGCAGCTTAAAGCCCCAGGGGAACTATGGCTACACCTTC. The full variable domain, its missing parts supplied by reference TRBV7-6 and TRBJ1-2, is GAGVSQSPRYKVTKRGQDVALRCDPISGHVSLYWYRQALGQGPEFLTYFNYEAQQDKSGLPNDRFSAERPEGSISTLTIQRTEQRDSAMYRCASSLKPQGNYGYTFGSGTRLTVV.

The chain recombines TRBV9 with TRBJ2-7; no firm D call. CDR1 and CDR2 (germline): SGDLS, YYNGEE. The CDR3 runs to 13 residues. V was shortened by 4 bases and J by 7 bases, with 15 bases between the two germline ends. CDR3 bases: TGTGCCAGCAGCACTAATCCTGGGTTGGAGCAGTACTTC. Translation gives CASSTNPGLEQYF.

This clone has only one observation. The J gene is TRBJ2-5, the V gene TRBV2; weak D call: TRBD1 (5 bases). Trimming pared 6 bases from V and 3 bases from J, leaving 14 bases between. This CDR3 is 14 amino acids long. Germline CDR1 is SNHLY and CDR2 is FYNNEI. CDR3 nucleotide sequence: TGTGCCAGCAGGCCCACGAGACAGAAAGAGACCCAGTACTTC. Its translation is CASRPTRQKETQYF.

This sequence joins TRBV2 and TRBJ1-1; a possible D gene is TRBD1 (6 bases). CDR3 length: 14 amino acids. CDR1 and CDR2 (germline): SNHLY, FYNNEI. Trimming took 3 bases from V and 5 from J, leaving 13 bases between them. The CDR3 reads CASSDEQGRTEAFF. Written as DNA, the CDR3 is TGTGCCAGCAGTGATGAGCAGGGGCGAACTGAAGCTTTCTTT.

This clone has just one count. The junction departs from the called germline gene at one end, perhaps through a read error. The chain employs TRBV19 and TRBJ2-7; the D gene could be TRBD1 or TRBD2 (6 bases each). CDR1 is LNHDA, CDR2 SQIVND, per germline (reference sequence). This CDR3 has 14 amino acids. The CDR3 nucleotides are TGTGCCAGTAGCATAGGGGGGCGCGTAGGCGAGCAGTACTTC. Translated: CASSIGGRVGEQYF.

This clone turned up a few times. The V gene is TRBV15, the J gene TRBJ2-7; 7 bases match TRBD2. Germline loops: CDR1 LNHNV, CDR2 YYDKDF (reference sequence). This CDR3 is built from 14 residues. With 4 bases clipped from V and 4 bases from J, the junction kept 7 bases outside the gene matches. Written as DNA, the CDR3 is TGTGCCACCAGCACGCAGGGAGGGTCATACGAGCAGTACTTC. It encodes CATSTQGGSYEQYF.

This clone was seen once. This sequence joins TRBV9 and TRBJ2-5; possible D gene TRBD1, 5 bases. CDR1 is SGDLS, CDR2 YYNGEE, per germline. The V end was cut by 0 bases, the J end by 5 bases, with 14 bases between. CDR3 length equals 15 residues. The CDR3 loop reads CASSVAPSPGETQYF. In DNA, the CDR3 is TGTGCCAGCAGCGTAGCTCCTAGTCCAGGGGAGACCCAGTACTTC.

The V gene is TRBV6-1, the J gene TRBJ1-4, with a possible D match to TRBD1 (6 bases). Germline V gives CDR1 MNHNS, CDR2 SASEGT. CDR3 size: 14 residues. The V and J ends lost 1 base and 8 bases respectively, with 11 bases between them. Here the CDR3 DNA reads TGTGCCAGCAGTGAAGGGAGGGGGGGGGAAAAACTGTTTTTT. Translation gives CASSEGRGGEKLFF.

Here the CDR3 DNA reads TGCGCCAGCAGCTCGACTAGCCGTAGCACAGATACGCAGTATTTT. Amino acid sequence: CASSSTSRSTDTQYF. This rearrangement joins TRBV5-1 to TRBJ2-3; 7 bases map to TRBD2. CDR3 size: 15 residues. Losses at the gene ends were 3 bases for V and 0 bases for J; bases not matched to a gene: 4. CDR1 is SGHRS, CDR2 YFSETQ, per germline.

This chain connects TRBV20-1 to TRBJ2-3; TRBD1 aligns across 8 bases. V lost 5 bases to trimming and J lost 6 bases; unmatched junction nucleotides: 1. The CDR3 is made up of 11 amino acids. The germline V gene has CDR1 DFQATT and CDR2 SNEGSKA (reference sequence). The CDR3: CSAYRGDTQYF. In nucleotides, the CDR3 is TGCAGTGCTTACAGGGGGGATACGCAGTATTTT.

This rearrangement joins TRBV24-1 to TRBJ2-1; D may be TRBD2 (6 bases). V lost 3 bases to trimming and J lost 8 bases, with 13 bases between them. The CDR3 covers 14 residues. CDR1 is KGHDR and CDR2 is SFDVKD in the germline V gene. Here the CDR3 reads CATSDPGGKHEQFF. For the CDR3, the DNA is TGTGCCACCAGTGATCCTGGCGGGAAGCATGAGCAGTTCTTC.

V gene TRBV5-4 combines with J gene TRBJ1-1, with 7 bases fitting TRBD1. J was trimmed by 5 bases and V by 2 bases; bases with no gene match: 6. Looked up from germline, CDR1 is SGHNT and CDR2 is YYREEE (reference sequence). The CDR3 spans 14 residues. CDR3 nucleotides: TGTGCCAGCAGCTTCAGGGGGTTGACTACTGAAGCTTTCTTT. Encoded protein: CASSFRGLTTEAFF.

The chain links TRBV5-4 to TRBJ1-2; the D is unclear. The ends were cut back, 0 bases at V and 8 bases at J, with 11 bases in the middle. This CDR3 is built from 13 residues. Germline assignment: CDR1 SGHNT and CDR2 YYREEE (reference sequence). Here the CDR3 DNA reads TGTGCCAGCAGCTTGGGGCCGGTCGGGGGCTACACCTTC. Its translation is CASSLGPVGGYTF.

V is TRBV6-5 and J is TRBJ1-2, with D possibly being TRBD1 (5 bases). The CDR3 consists of 13 residues. Looked up from germline, CDR1 is MNHEY and CDR2 is SVGAGI. V lost 6 bases, J lost 8 bases, and 16 bases lay in between. The CDR3 reads CASRGTGVRGYTF. The CDR3 DNA follows: TGTGCCAGCAGAGGAACAGGCGTTCGCGGCTACACCTTC.

The chain uses TRBV6-5 and TRBJ1-5, with D perhaps TRBD1 (6 bases). This CDR3 contains 13 residues. V was pared by 10 bases and J by 0 bases, with 10 bases between. CDR1 is MNHEY and CDR2 is SVGAGI in the germline V gene. Here the CDR3 reads CATRQVSNQPQHF. The CDR3 DNA reads TGTGCCACTCGACAGGTTAGCAATCAGCCCCAGCATTTT.

The chain is built from TRBV27 and TRBJ1-1; D ambiguous. V dropped 3 bases and J dropped 1 base, with 9 bases sitting between them. Germline CDR1 and CDR2: MNHEY and SMNVEV (reference sequence). The length of the CDR3 is 14 residues. In nucleotides, the CDR3 is TGTGCCAGCAGTTTGGCCGGGAGGAACACTGAAGCTTTCTTT. This sequence encodes CASSLAGRNTEAFF.

The rearrangement uses TRBV24-1 and TRBJ1-5; D is unclear. Germline lookup yields CDR1 KGHDR and CDR2 SFDVKD. The CDR3 extends over 15 amino acids. Between the trimmed V and J ends, which lost 5 bases and 1 base, there was a span of 11 bases. The CDR3 DNA follows: TGTGCCACCAGTGCCCTCGGAGGGAGCAATCAGCCCCAGCATTTT. Its protein is CATSALGGSNQPQHF.

This clone was observed once. This chain connects TRBV2 to TRBJ1-5; 9 bases fit TRBD1. This CDR3 is built from 15 residues. Germline-derived CDR1 and CDR2 are SNHLY and FYNNEI. The J segment lost 2 bases and the V segment lost 3 bases, leaving 2 bases of the junction unmatched. The CDR3 is CASSDTGGGNQPQHF. CDR3 DNA sequence: TGTGCCAGCAGTGATACAGGGGGCGGCAATCAGCCCCAGCATTTT.

The chain links TRBV5-8 to TRBJ1-1; 7 bases agree with TRBD1. The germline V gene has CDR1 SGHTS and CDR2 YDEGEE. The trim removed 2 bases at V and 5 bases at J, leaving 6 bases unmatched. The CDR3 consists of 14 residues. The CDR3 sequence is CASSLRQGLTEAFF. In DNA, the CDR3 is TGTGCCAGCAGCTTACGACAGGGCTTGACTGAAGCTTTCTTT. Together with reference TRBV5-8 and TRBJ1-1, the CDR3 gives the full variable domain: EAGVTQSPTHLIKTRGQQATLRCSPISGHTSVYWYQQALGLGLQFLLWYDEGEERNRGNFPPRFSGRQFPNYSSELNVNALELEDSALYLCASSLRQGLTEAFFGQGTRLTVV.

This clone was recorded a few times. For the CDR3, the DNA is TGTGCCAGCAGTGACCAGGGGCACTATAATTCACCCCTCCACTTT. Encoded protein: CASSDQGHYNSPLHF. The chain links TRBV6-6 to TRBJ1-6, with D possibly matching TRBD1 (6 bases). Trimming removed 5 bases from V and 3 bases from J, with 11 bases in between. The CDR3 is made up of 15 amino acids. Germline CDR1 is MNHNY and CDR2 is SVGAGI (reference sequence).

The V gene is TRBV5-5, the J gene TRBJ2-7; TRBD1 agrees at 7 bases. Germline values: CDR1 SGHKS, CDR2 YYEKEE (reference sequence). The CDR3 is made up of 14 amino acids. J lost 4 bases, V lost 4 bases, and 8 bases had no gene match. In DNA form, the CDR3 reads TGTGCCAGCAGCACCTGGGACAGCAGTTACGAGCAGTACTTC. Amino acids: CASSTWDSSYEQYF. Combining the CDR3 with reference TRBV5-5 and TRBJ2-7 gives the whole variable domain DAGVTQSPTHLIKTRGQQVTLRCSPISGHKSVSWYQQVLGQGPQFIFQYYEKEERGRGNFPDRFSARQFPNYSSELNVNALLLGDSALYLCASSTWDSSYEQYFGPGTRLTVT.